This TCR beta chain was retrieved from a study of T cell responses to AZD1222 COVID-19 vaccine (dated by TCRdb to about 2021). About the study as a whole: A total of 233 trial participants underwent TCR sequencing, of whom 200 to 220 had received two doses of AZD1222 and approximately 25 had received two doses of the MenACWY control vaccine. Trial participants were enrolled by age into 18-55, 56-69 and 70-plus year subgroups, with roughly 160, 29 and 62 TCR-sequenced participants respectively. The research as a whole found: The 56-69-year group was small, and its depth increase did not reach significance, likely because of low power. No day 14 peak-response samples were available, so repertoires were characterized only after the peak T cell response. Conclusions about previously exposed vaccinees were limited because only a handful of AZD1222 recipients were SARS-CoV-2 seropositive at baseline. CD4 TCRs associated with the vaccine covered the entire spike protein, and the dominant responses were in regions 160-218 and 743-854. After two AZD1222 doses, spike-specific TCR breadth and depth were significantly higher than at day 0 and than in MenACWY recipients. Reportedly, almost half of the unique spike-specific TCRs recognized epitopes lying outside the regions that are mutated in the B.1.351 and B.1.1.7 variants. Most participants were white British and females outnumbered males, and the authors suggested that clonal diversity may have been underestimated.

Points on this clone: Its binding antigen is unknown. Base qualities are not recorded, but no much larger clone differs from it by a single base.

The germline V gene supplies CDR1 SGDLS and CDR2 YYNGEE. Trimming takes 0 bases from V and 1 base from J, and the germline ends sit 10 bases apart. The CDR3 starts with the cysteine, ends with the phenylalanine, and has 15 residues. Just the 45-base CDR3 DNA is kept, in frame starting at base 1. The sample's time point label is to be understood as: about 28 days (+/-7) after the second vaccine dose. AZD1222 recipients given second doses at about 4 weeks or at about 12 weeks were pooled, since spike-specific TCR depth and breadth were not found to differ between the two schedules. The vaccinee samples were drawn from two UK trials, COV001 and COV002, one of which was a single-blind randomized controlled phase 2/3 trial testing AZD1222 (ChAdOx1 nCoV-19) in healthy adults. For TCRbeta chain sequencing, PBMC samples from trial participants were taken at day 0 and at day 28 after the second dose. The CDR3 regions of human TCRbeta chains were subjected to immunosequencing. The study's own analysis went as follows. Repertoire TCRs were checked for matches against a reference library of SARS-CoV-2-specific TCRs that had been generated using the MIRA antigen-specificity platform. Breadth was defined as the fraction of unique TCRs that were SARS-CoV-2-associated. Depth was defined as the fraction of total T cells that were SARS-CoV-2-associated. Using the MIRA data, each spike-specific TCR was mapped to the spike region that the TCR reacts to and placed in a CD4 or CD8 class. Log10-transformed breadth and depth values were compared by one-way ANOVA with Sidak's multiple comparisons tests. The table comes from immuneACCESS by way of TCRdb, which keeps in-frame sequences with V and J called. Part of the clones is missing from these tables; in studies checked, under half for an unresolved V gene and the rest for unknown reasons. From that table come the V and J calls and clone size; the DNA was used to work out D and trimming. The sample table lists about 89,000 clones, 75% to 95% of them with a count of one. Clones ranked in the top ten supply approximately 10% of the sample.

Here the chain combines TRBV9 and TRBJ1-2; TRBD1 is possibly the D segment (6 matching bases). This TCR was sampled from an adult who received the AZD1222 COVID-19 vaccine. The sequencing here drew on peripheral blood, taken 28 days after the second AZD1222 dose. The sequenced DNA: TGTGCCAGCAGCGTAGGCGACAGGCTTAACTATGGCTACACCTTC. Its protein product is CASSVGDRLNYGYTF.